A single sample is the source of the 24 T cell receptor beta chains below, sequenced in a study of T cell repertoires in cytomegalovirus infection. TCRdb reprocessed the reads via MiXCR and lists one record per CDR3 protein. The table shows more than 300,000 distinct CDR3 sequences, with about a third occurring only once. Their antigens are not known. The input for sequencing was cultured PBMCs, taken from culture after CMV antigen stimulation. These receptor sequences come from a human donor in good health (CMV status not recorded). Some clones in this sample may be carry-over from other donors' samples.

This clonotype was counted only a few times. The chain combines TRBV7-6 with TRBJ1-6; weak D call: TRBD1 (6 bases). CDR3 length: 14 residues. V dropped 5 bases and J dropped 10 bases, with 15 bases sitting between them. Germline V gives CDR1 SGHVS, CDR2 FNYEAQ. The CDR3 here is CASSRRGGESPLHF. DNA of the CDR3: TGTGCCAGCAGCCGCAGGGGAGGGGAATCACCCCTCCACTTT.

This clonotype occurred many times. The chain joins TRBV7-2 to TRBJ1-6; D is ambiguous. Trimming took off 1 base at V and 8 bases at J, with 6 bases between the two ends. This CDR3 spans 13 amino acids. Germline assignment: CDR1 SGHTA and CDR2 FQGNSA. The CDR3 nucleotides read TGTGCCAGCAGCTTAGGAGGCGATTCACCCCTCCACTTT. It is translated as CASSLGGDSPLHF.

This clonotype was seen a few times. The CDR3 is CASSFTGGKGTGELFF. The CDR3, as DNA: TGTGCCAGCAGCTTTACGGGCGGGAAGGGCACCGGGGAGCTGTTTTTT. The chain has TRBV7-2 and TRBJ2-2, with a weak D call TRBD2 (6 bases). The length of the CDR3 is 16 residues. Trimming stripped 3 bases from V and 4 bases from J, with 15 bases between. The germline V gene has CDR1 SGHTA and CDR2 FQGNSA. The full variable domain, its missing parts supplied by reference TRBV7-2 and TRBJ2-2, is GAGVSQSPSNKVTEKGKDVELRCDPISGHTALYWYRQSLGQGLEFLIYFQGNSAPDKSGLPSDRFSAERTGGSVSTLTIQRTQQEDSAVYLCASSFTGGKGTGELFFGEGSRLTVL.

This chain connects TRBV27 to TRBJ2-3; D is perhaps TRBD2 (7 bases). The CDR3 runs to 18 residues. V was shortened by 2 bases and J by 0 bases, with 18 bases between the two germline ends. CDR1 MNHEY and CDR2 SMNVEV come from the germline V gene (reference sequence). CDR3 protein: CASSLRGRAEVSTDTQYF. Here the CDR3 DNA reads TGTGCCAGCAGTTTAAGGGGGAGGGCCGAAGTAAGCACAGATACGCAGTATTTT.

This CDR3 is CSVNRDRMITEAFF. DNA of the CDR3: TGCAGCGTCAACCGGGATAGAATGATAACTGAAGCTTTCTTT. The chain links TRBV29-1 to TRBJ1-1; D remains ambiguous. The CDR3 sequence is 14 residues long. Germline-derived CDR1 and CDR2 are SQVTM and ANQGSEA. Trimming pared 6 bases from V and 5 bases from J, leaving 19 bases between.

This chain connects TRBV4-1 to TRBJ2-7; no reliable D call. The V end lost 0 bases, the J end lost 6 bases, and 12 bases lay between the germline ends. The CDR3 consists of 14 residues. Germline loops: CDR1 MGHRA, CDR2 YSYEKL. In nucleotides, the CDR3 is TGCGCCAGCAGCCAAGATTGGCCGGGTAGCGAGCAGTACGTC. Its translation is CASSQDWPGSEQYV.

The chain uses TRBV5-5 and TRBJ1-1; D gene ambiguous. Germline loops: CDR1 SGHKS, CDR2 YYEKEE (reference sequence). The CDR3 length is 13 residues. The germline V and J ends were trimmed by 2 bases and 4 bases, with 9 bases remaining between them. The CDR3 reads CASSLAEATEAFF. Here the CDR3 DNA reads TGTGCCAGCAGCTTAGCTGAGGCCACTGAAGCTTTCTTT.

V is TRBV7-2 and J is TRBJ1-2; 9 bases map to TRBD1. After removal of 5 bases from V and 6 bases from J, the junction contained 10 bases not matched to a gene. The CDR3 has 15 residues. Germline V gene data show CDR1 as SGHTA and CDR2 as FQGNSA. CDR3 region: CASSASLQGANGYTF. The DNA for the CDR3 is TGTGCCAGCAGCGCCTCCCTACAGGGGGCAAATGGCTACACCTTC.

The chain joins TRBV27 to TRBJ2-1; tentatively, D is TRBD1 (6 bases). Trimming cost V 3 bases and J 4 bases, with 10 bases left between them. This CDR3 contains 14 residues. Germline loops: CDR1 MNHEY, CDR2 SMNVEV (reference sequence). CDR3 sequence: CASSLGAWYNEQFF. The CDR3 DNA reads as TGTGCCAGCAGTTTGGGGGCATGGTACAATGAGCAGTTCTTC.

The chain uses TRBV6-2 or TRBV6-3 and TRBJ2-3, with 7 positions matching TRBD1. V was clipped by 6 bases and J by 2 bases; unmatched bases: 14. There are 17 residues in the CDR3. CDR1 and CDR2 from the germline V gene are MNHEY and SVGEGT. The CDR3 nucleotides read TGTGCCAGCAGCGAAGGGGGCGGCCGGACTTTCACAGATACGCAGTATTTT. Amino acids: CASSEGGGRTFTDTQYF.

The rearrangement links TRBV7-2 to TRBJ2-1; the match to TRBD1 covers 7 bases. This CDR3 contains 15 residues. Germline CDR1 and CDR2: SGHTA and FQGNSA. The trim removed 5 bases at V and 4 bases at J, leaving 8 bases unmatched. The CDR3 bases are TGTGCCAGCAGCCCACGGACAGGACCATACAATGAGCAGTTCTTC. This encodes CASSPRTGPYNEQFF.

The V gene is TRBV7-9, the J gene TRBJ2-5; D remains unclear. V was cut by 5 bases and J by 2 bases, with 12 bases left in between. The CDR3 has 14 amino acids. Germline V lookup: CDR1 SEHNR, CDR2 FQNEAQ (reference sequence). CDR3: CASSTVGWQETQYF. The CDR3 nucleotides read TGTGCCAGCAGCACCGTCGGATGGCAAGAGACCCAGTACTTC.

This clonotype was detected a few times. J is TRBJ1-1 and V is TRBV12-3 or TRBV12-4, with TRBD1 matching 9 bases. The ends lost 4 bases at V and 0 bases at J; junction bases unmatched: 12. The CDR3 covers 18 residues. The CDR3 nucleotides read TGTGCCAGCAGTTCCACCGGGACAGGGAATAGAATGAACACTGAAGCTTTCTTT. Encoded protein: CASSSTGTGNRMNTEAFF.

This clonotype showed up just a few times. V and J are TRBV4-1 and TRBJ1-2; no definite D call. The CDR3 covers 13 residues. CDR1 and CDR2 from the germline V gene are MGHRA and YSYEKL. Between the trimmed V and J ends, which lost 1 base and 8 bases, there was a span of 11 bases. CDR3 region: CASSQASGPGYTF. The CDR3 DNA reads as TGCGCCAGCAGCCAAGCCTCCGGCCCGGGCTACACCTTC.

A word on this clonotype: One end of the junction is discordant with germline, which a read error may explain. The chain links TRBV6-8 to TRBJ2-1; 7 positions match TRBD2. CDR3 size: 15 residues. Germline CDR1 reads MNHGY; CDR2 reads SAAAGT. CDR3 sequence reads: CASSSGGPSDNEQFF. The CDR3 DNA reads TGTGCCAGCAGTTCGGGAGGCCCCTCCGACAATGAGCAGTTCTTC.

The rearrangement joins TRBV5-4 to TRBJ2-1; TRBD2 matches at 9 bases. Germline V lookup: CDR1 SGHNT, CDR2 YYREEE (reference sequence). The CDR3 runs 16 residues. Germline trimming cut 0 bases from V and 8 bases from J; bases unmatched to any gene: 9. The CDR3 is CASSLGGSGSIHEQFF. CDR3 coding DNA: TGTGCCAGCAGCTTGGGGGGTAGCGGGAGTATCCATGAGCAGTTCTTC.

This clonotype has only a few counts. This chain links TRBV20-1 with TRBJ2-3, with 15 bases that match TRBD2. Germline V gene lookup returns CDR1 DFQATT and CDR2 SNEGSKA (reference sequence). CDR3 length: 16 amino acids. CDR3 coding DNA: TGCAGGGTCTTGGGACTAGCGGGAGGATTAACAGATACGCAGTATTTT. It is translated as CRVLGLAGGLTDTQYF.

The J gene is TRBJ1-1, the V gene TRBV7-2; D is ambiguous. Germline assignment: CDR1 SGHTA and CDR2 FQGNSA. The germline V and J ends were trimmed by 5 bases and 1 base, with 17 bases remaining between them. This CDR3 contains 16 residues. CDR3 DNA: TGTGCCAGCAGCCTAATTTTGGGCCAGTCGAACACTGAAGCTTTCTTT. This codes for CASSLILGQSNTEAFF.

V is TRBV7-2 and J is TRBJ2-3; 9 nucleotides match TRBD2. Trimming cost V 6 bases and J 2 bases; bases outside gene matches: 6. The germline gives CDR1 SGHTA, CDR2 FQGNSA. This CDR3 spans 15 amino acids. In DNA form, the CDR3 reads TGTGCCAGCAGTGGGGGCGGGAGGGCCACAGATACGCAGTATTTT. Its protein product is CASSGGGRATDTQYF.

The CDR3 DNA reads as TGCAGTGCTTGGTGGACTAGCGGGTCGAGCTCCTACAATGAGCAGTTCTTC. Translated, it gives CSAWWTSGSSSYNEQFF. The chain has TRBV20-1 and TRBJ2-1; TRBD2 aligns across 11 bases. Per the germline V gene, CDR1 is DFQATT and CDR2 is SNEGSKA (reference sequence). The CDR3 spans 17 residues. J lost 0 bases, V lost 5 bases, and 9 bases had no gene match.

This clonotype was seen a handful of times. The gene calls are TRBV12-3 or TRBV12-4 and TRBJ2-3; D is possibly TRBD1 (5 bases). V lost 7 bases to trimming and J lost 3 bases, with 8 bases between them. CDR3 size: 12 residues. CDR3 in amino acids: CASTRQTDTQYF. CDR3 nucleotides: TGTGCCAGCACTCGACAGACAGATACGCAGTATTTT.

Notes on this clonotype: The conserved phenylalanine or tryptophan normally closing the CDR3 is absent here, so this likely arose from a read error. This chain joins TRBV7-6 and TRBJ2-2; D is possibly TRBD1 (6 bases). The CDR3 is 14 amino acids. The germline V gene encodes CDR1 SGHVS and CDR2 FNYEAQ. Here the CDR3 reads CASSLNEGAGELFV. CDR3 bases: TGTGCTAGCAGCTTAAATGAGGGGGCCGGGGAGCTGTTTGTT.

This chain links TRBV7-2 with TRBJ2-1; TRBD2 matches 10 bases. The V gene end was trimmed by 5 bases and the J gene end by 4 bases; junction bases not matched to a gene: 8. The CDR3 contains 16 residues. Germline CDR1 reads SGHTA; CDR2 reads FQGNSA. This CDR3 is CASSLTGTSEYNEQFF. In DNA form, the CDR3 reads TGTGCCAGCAGCCTAACCGGGACTAGCGAATACAATGAGCAGTTCTTC.

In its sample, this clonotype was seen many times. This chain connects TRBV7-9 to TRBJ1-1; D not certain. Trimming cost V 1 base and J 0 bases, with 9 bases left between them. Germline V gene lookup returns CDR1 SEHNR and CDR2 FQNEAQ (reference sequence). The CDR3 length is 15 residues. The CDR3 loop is CASSLGAGVNTEAFF. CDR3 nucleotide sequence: TGTGCCAGCAGCTTAGGTGCAGGAGTGAACACTGAAGCTTTCTTT.